The rows below give T cell receptor beta chains drawn from one sample of a study of CD8 T cells in Susac syndrome. TCRdb reanalysed the immunoSEQ multiplex PCR reads using MiXCR and keeps one entry per CDR3 protein. The sample includes 120,000 to 150,000 distinct CDR3 sequences, approximately 94% of them seen just once. The sequenced material came from CD4+ T cells from PBMCs. All receptors come from a human donor with Susac syndrome. The CDR3 runs from the conserved cysteine through the conserved F or W. The order of the fields is V gene, D gene, J gene, clone size, CDR3 protein, CDR3 DNA. A D gene is named only where the DNA matches it firmly. Size tells how often a clone was seen (once, few, many) or the class of an expanded clone, and some rows leave it out.

V gene: TRBV19
D gene: -
J gene: TRBJ2-3
clone size: -
CDR3 protein: CASSITSGADTQYF
CDR3 DNA: TGTGCCAGTAGTATAACCTCAGGGGCAGATACGCAGTATTTT

V gene: TRBV24-1
D gene: -
J gene: TRBJ2-1
clone size: few
CDR3 protein: CATSDLNEQFF
CDR3 DNA: TGTGCCACCAGTGATTTGAATGAGCAGTTCTTC

V gene: TRBV5-1
D gene: -
J gene: TRBJ2-5
clone size: -
CDR3 protein: CASSLWGKETQYF
CDR3 DNA: TGCGCCAGCAGCTTGTGGGGGAAAGAGACCCAGTACTTC

V gene: TRBV4-1
D gene: TRBD1
J gene: TRBJ2-1
clone size: once
CDR3 protein: CASSQARDRGRVFSF
CDR3 DNA: TGCGCCAGCAGCCAAGCCCGGGACAGGGGGCGCGTATTCTCCTTC

V gene: TRBV3-1
D gene: -
J gene: TRBJ1-1
clone size: -
CDR3 protein: CASSQRTGNTEAFF
CDR3 DNA: TGTGCCAGCAGCCAGAGGACGGGGAACACTGAAGCTTTCTTT

V gene: TRBV2
D gene: -
J gene: TRBJ2-3
clone size: -
CDR3 protein: CASRTATDTQYF
CDR3 DNA: TGTGCCAGCCGGACTGCCACAGATACGCAGTATTTT

V gene: TRBV7-3
D gene: TRBD2
J gene: TRBJ2-3
clone size: -
CDR3 protein: CASSSSGSAGGLDTQYF
CDR3 DNA: TGTGCCAGCAGCTCCTCGGGATCAGCGGGAGGTCTGGATACGCAGTATTTT

V gene: TRBV5-1
D gene: TRBD2
J gene: TRBJ2-2
clone size: -
CDR3 protein: CASSQREGSTGELFF
CDR3 DNA: TGCGCCAGCAGCCAGCGGGAGGGTAGTACCGGGGAGCTGTTTTTT

V gene: TRBV14
D gene: -
J gene: TRBJ1-2
clone size: -
CDR3 protein: CASTSGSGYGYTF
CDR3 DNA: TGTGCCAGCACCTCAGGGAGCGGGTACGGCTACACCTTC

V gene: TRBV6-2/TRBV6-3
D gene: -
J gene: TRBJ2-4
clone size: -
CDR3 protein: CASSYSSNGNIQYF
CDR3 DNA: TGTGCCAGCAGTTACTCTTCCAACGGAAACATTCAGTACTTC

V gene: TRBV28
D gene: -
J gene: TRBJ2-7
clone size: -
CDR3 protein: CASRPPSGANRPYEQYF
CDR3 DNA: TGTGCCAGCAGGCCCCCCTCAGGGGCCAACCGACCCTACGAGCAGTACTTC

V gene: TRBV12-3/TRBV12-4
D gene: -
J gene: TRBJ2-1
clone size: -
CDR3 protein: CASSLSPRDEQFF
CDR3 DNA: TGTGCCAGCAGTTTAAGTCCACGGGATGAGCAGTTCTTC

V gene: TRBV6-6
D gene: -
J gene: TRBJ1-2
clone size: -
CDR3 protein: CASSTNPYGYTF
CDR3 DNA: TGTGCCAGCAGTACCAATCCCTATGGCTACACCTTC

V gene: TRBV20-1
D gene: -
J gene: TRBJ2-2
clone size: -
CDR3 protein: CSATRDPHTGELFF
CDR3 DNA: TGCAGTGCTACCCGGGACCCACACACCGGGGAGCTGTTTTTT

V gene: TRBV3-1
D gene: -
J gene: TRBJ2-1
clone size: -
CDR3 protein: CASSRPGRGNEQFF
CDR3 DNA: TGTGCCAGCAGCCGCCCAGGGCGCGGCAATGAGCAGTTCTTC

V gene: TRBV4-2
D gene: TRBD1
J gene: TRBJ1-2
clone size: once
CDR3 protein: CASTSDRAVGYTF
CDR3 DNA: TGTGCCAGCACCTCGGACAGGGCAGTAGGCTACACCTTC

V gene: TRBV18
D gene: -
J gene: TRBJ2-3
clone size: -
CDR3 protein: CASSLSRGAYADTQYF
CDR3 DNA: TGTGCCAGCTCACTATCACGGGGGGCTTATGCAGATACGCAGTATTTT

V gene: TRBV18
D gene: TRBD1
J gene: TRBJ1-5
clone size: -
CDR3 protein: CASSPGTGVNQPQHF
CDR3 DNA: TGTGCCAGCTCGCCCGGGACAGGGGTTAATCAGCCCCAGCATTTT

V gene: TRBV21-1
D gene: -
J gene: TRBJ2-7
clone size: -
CDR3 protein: CDSIPMGLAGPYEQYF
CDR3 DNA: TGTGACAGCATCCCTATGGGACTAGCGGGACCCTACGAGCAGTACTTC

V gene: TRBV12-3/TRBV12-4
D gene: -
J gene: TRBJ2-3
clone size: -
CDR3 protein: CASSFRGVDTQYF
CDR3 DNA: TGTGCCAGCAGTTTTAGGGGGGTAGATACGCAGTATTTT

V gene: TRBV12-3/TRBV12-4
D gene: -
J gene: TRBJ1-1
clone size: few
CDR3 protein: CASSLTGATEAFF
CDR3 DNA: TGTGCCAGCAGTTTGACCGGGGCCACTGAAGCTTTCTTT

V gene: TRBV20-1
D gene: -
J gene: TRBJ1-5
clone size: -
CDR3 protein: CSAIRTGSGDQPQHF
CDR3 DNA: TGCAGTGCTATCCGTACAGGGTCGGGCGATCAGCCCCAGCATTTT

V gene: TRBV5-8
D gene: TRBD1
J gene: TRBJ2-2
clone size: -
CDR3 protein: CASSFQGAIKTGELFF
CDR3 DNA: TGTGCCAGCAGCTTCCAGGGGGCGATAAAGACCGGGGAGCTGTTTTTT

V gene: TRBV7-2
D gene: -
J gene: TRBJ1-2
clone size: once
CDR3 protein: CASSPRVGDAAYGYTF
CDR3 DNA: TGTGCCAGCAGCCCGAGAGTTGGGGATGCCGCTTATGGCTACACCTTC

V gene: TRBV4-1
D gene: TRBD1
J gene: TRBJ2-5
clone size: -
CDR3 protein: CASSQGTEVGTQYF
CDR3 DNA: TGCGCCAGCAGCCAGGGGACAGAAGTTGGGACCCAGTACTTC

V gene: TRBV11-2
D gene: TRBD2
J gene: TRBJ2-7
clone size: -
CDR3 protein: CASSLTSGGIEQYF
CDR3 DNA: TGTGCCAGCAGCCTCACTAGCGGGGGGATCGAGCAGTACTTC

V gene: TRBV12-3/TRBV12-4
D gene: -
J gene: TRBJ2-1
clone size: -
CDR3 protein: CASSRLHGLFF
CDR3 DNA: TGTGCCAGCAGTAGACTACACGGACTGTTCTTC

V gene: TRBV7-7
D gene: -
J gene: TRBJ2-2
clone size: -
CDR3 protein: CASSLAGVTGELFF
CDR3 DNA: TGTGCCAGCAGCTTAGCGGGGGTCACCGGGGAGCTGTTTTTT

V gene: TRBV5-4
D gene: -
J gene: TRBJ2-7
clone size: -
CDR3 protein: CASSVRDMNEQYF
CDR3 DNA: TGTGCCAGCAGCGTCCGGGACATGAACGAGCAGTACTTC

V gene: TRBV4-2
D gene: TRBD1
J gene: TRBJ2-6
clone size: -
CDR3 protein: CASSQEWDRAGANVLTF
CDR3 DNA: TGTGCCAGCAGCCAAGAATGGGACAGGGCTGGGGCCAACGTCCTGACTTTC

V gene: TRBV10-3
D gene: -
J gene: TRBJ1-5
clone size: -
CDR3 protein: CAISPESRSQPQHF
CDR3 DNA: TGTGCCATCTCGCCCGAGTCCAGGAGTCAGCCCCAGCATTTT

V gene: TRBV6-2/TRBV6-3
D gene: -
J gene: TRBJ2-1
clone size: -
CDR3 protein: CASLGSVSEQFF
CDR3 DNA: TGTGCCAGCCTCGGTAGCGTCAGTGAGCAGTTCTTC

V gene: TRBV7-2
D gene: -
J gene: TRBJ2-1
clone size: -
CDR3 protein: CASSLRGYEQFF
CDR3 DNA: TGTGCCAGCAGCTTACGAGGGTATGAGCAGTTCTTC

V gene: TRBV4-1
D gene: -
J gene: TRBJ2-7
clone size: -
CDR3 protein: CASSQVPSPGAHEQYF
CDR3 DNA: TGCGCCAGCAGCCAGGTCCCCTCGCCGGGGGCCCACGAGCAGTACTTC

V gene: TRBV7-9
D gene: TRBD2
J gene: TRBJ2-7
clone size: -
CDR3 protein: CASSLAGGRYEQYF
CDR3 DNA: TGTGCCAGCAGCTTGGCGGGGGGGCGGTACGAGCAGTACTTC

V gene: TRBV29-1
D gene: -
J gene: TRBJ1-1
clone size: -
CDR3 protein: CSVRLLKGDTEAFF
CDR3 DNA: TGCAGCGTTCGGCTCCTCAAGGGGGACACTGAAGCTTTCTTT

V gene: TRBV5-1
D gene: TRBD2
J gene: TRBJ2-7
clone size: -
CDR3 protein: CASSLGTSGSSYEQYF
CDR3 DNA: TGCGCCAGCAGCTTGGGGACTAGCGGAAGCTCCTACGAGCAGTACTTC

V gene: TRBV5-4
D gene: -
J gene: TRBJ1-1
clone size: -
CDR3 protein: CASSLPTVNTEAFF
CDR3 DNA: TGTGCCAGCAGCCTCCCGACGGTGAACACTGAAGCTTTCTTT

V gene: TRBV20-1
D gene: -
J gene: TRBJ2-7
clone size: -
CDR3 protein: CSAKLATYEQYF
CDR3 DNA: TGCAGTGCTAAGTTAGCGACCTACGAGCAGTACTTC

V gene: TRBV19
D gene: -
J gene: TRBJ1-6
clone size: -
CDR3 protein: CASSTTGTDGSPLHF
CDR3 DNA: TGTGCCAGTAGTACCACCGGGACCGACGGTTCACCCCTCCACTTT

V gene: TRBV20-1
D gene: TRBD1
J gene: TRBJ1-2
clone size: -
CDR3 protein: CSASTGGGFYGYTF
CDR3 DNA: TGCAGTGCTAGCACAGGGGGAGGGTTCTATGGCTACACCTTC

V gene: TRBV2
D gene: -
J gene: TRBJ2-3
clone size: -
CDR3 protein: CASSRRDAFTDTQYF
CDR3 DNA: TGTGCCAGCTCCCGGAGAGACGCCTTCACAGATACGCAGTATTTT

V gene: TRBV23-1
D gene: -
J gene: TRBJ2-7
clone size: -
CDR3 protein: CASSQGDGNYEQYF
CDR3 DNA: TGCGCCAGCAGTCAAGGGGACGGGAACTACGAGCAGTACTTC

V gene: TRBV19
D gene: -
J gene: TRBJ2-1
clone size: -
CDR3 protein: CASSIAGKSSYNEQFF
CDR3 DNA: TGTGCCAGTAGTATAGCCGGCAAGAGCTCCTACAATGAGCAGTTCTTC

V gene: TRBV20-1
D gene: TRBD1
J gene: TRBJ2-7
clone size: -
CDR3 protein: CSARKGQGSYEQYF
CDR3 DNA: TGCAGTGCTAGAAAGGGACAGGGCTCCTACGAGCAGTACTTC

V gene: TRBV4-2
D gene: TRBD2
J gene: TRBJ2-1
clone size: -
CDR3 protein: CASRGSSGGYYNEQFF
CDR3 DNA: TGTGCCAGCAGGGGATCTAGCGGGGGGTACTACAATGAGCAGTTCTTC

V gene: TRBV3-1
D gene: TRBD2
J gene: TRBJ2-1
clone size: -
CDR3 protein: CASSLSGSYNEQFF
CDR3 DNA: TGTGCCAGCAGTCTTAGCGGGAGCTACAATGAGCAGTTCTTC

V gene: TRBV7-2
D gene: -
J gene: TRBJ2-1
clone size: -
CDR3 protein: CASSWDFGGEQFF
CDR3 DNA: TGTGCCAGCAGTTGGGACTTCGGTGGTGAGCAGTTCTTC

V gene: TRBV29-1
D gene: TRBD1
J gene: TRBJ1-1
clone size: -
CDR3 protein: CSVVRTGNTEAFF
CDR3 DNA: TGCAGCGTTGTACGGACAGGGAACACTGAAGCTTTCTTT

V gene: TRBV20-1
D gene: -
J gene: TRBJ1-1
clone size: -
CDR3 protein: CSAPEGGNTEAFF
CDR3 DNA: TGCAGTGCTCCCGAAGGCGGGAACACTGAAGCTTTCTTT

V gene: TRBV9
D gene: TRBD1
J gene: TRBJ1-6
clone size: -
CDR3 protein: CASSPRGGTGSPLHF
CDR3 DNA: TGTGCCAGCAGCCCCCGCGGAGGGACAGGTTCACCCCTCCACTTT

V gene: TRBV6-2/TRBV6-3
D gene: TRBD2
J gene: TRBJ2-7
clone size: -
CDR3 protein: CASRTRLAPGEQYF
CDR3 DNA: TGTGCCAGCAGGACACGACTAGCGCCCGGCGAGCAGTACTTC

V gene: TRBV3-1
D gene: -
J gene: TRBJ2-5
clone size: -
CDR3 protein: CASSQDWGGALRETQYF
CDR3 DNA: TGTGCCAGCAGCCAAGATTGGGGCGGCGCCCTCCGGGAGACCCAGTACTTC

V gene: TRBV7-9
D gene: -
J gene: TRBJ1-1
clone size: -
CDR3 protein: CASRATKGERTEAFF
CDR3 DNA: TGTGCCAGCAGGGCTACCAAGGGGGAGCGCACTGAAGCTTTCTTT

V gene: TRBV2
D gene: -
J gene: TRBJ2-2
clone size: -
CDR3 protein: CASSELAGHTGELFF
CDR3 DNA: TGTGCCAGCAGTGAACTTGCGGGACATACCGGGGAGCTGTTTTTT

V gene: TRBV15
D gene: -
J gene: TRBJ1-3
clone size: -
CDR3 protein: CATSRGHYGNTIYF
CDR3 DNA: TGTGCCACCAGCAGAGGACACTATGGAAACACCATATATTTT

V gene: TRBV12-3/TRBV12-4
D gene: -
J gene: TRBJ2-6
clone size: -
CDR3 protein: CASSLTGANVLTF
CDR3 DNA: TGTGCCAGCAGTTTAACTGGGGCCAACGTCCTGACTTTC

V gene: TRBV6-5
D gene: TRBD1
J gene: TRBJ2-7
clone size: -
CDR3 protein: CASSRHGQGTYEQYF
CDR3 DNA: TGTGCCAGCAGTCGCCACGGACAGGGGACCTACGAGCAGTACTTC

V gene: TRBV11-2
D gene: -
J gene: TRBJ2-2
clone size: -
CDR3 protein: CASSLDRADLTGELFF
CDR3 DNA: TGTGCCAGCAGCTTAGATCGCGCCGACCTCACCGGGGAGCTGTTTTTT

V gene: TRBV20-1
D gene: -
J gene: TRBJ1-1
clone size: -
CDR3 protein: CSALQGRAEAFF
CDR3 DNA: TGCAGTGCTTTGCAGGGGAGGGCTGAAGCTTTCTTT